This T cell receptor (beta chain) was identified in a study of blood T cell repertoires in COVID-19. At the level of the study: PBMCs, B-cell-depleted T cells, or T cells provided the cDNA or gDNA that made up the material.

Source study methods: Nucleated cell counts were estimated from reference gene primer amplification. Generated by immunoSEQ multiplex PCR, the TCRdb table keeps only in-frame clones and is missing some. V and J calls and clone size follow that table, whereas D and trimming were derived from the DNA. The data hold 100,000 to 120,000 clones, with around 81% observed a single time. Germline lookup yields CDR1 LNHDA and CDR2 SQIVND (reference sequence). The J segment lost 5 bases and the V segment lost 3 bases, leaving 4 bases of the junction unmatched. The CDR3 sequence is 14 residues long. This sequence joins TRBV19 and TRBJ1-2; TRBD1 aligns across 9 bases. This clonotype was sampled from a woman between 65 and 79 years old with acute or convalescent COVID-19. Sequences were obtained from peripheral blood. CDR3 sequence (DNA): TGTGCCAGTAGTATGGGACAGGGAAGTTATGGCTACACCTTC. Translation gives CASSMGQGSYGYTF.